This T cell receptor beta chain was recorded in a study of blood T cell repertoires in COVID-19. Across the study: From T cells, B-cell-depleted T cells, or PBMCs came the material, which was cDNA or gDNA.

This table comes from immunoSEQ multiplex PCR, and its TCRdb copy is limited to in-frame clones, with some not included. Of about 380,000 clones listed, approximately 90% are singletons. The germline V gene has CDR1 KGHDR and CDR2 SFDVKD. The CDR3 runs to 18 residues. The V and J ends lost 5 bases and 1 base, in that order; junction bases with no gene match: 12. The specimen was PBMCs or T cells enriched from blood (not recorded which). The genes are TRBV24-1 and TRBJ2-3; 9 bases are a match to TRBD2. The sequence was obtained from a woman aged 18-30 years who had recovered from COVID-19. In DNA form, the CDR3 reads TGTGCCACCAGTGTACCATTGGGCGGGGGGGCCGGCACAGATACGCAGTATTTT. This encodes CATSVPLGGGAGTDTQYF.